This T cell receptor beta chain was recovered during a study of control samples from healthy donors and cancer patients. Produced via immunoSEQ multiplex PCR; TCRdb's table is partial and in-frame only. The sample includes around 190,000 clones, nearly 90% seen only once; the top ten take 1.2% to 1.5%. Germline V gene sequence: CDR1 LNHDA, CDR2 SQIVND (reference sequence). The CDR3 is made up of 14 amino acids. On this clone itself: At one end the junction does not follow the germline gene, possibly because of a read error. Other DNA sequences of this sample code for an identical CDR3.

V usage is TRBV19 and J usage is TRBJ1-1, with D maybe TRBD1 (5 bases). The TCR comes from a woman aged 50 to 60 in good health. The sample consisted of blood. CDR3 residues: CASSRGQPNTEAFF. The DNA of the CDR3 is TGTGCCAGTAGTAGGGGCCAACCAAACACTGAAGCTTTTTTT.